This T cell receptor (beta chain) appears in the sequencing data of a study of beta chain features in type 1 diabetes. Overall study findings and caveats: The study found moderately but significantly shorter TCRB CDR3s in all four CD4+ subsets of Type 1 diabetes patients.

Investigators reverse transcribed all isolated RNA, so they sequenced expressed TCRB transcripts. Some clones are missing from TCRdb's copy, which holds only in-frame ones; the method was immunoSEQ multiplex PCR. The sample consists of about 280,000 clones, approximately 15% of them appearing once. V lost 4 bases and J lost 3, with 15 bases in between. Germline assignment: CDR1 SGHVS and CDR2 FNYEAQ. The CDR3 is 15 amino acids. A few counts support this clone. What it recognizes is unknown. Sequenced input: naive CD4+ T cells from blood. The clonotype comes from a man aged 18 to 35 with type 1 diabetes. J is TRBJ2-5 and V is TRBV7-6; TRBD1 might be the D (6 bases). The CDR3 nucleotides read TGTGCCAGCAGCTCGGACACAGGGTATGAAGAGACCCAGTACTTC. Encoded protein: CASSSDTGYEETQYF.